What follows describes a single T cell receptor beta chain. The source of the sample is a study of blood T cell repertoires in COVID-19. About the research overall: Some COVID-19 samples were acute and others convalescent; all came from the United States, Italy and Spain.

Original analysis: Counts of nucleated cells, estimated from reference gene primer amplification, were obtained. Sequencing was performed with immunoSEQ multiplex PCR; in TCRdb, only in-frame clones are kept and a portion is missing. The D gene and trimming were derived from the DNA, and the V and J assignments and clone size from that table. This sample has approximately 260,000 clones, with about four fifths found just once. Germline V lookup: CDR1 SEHNR, CDR2 FQNEAQ (reference sequence). With 5 bases removed from V and 5 bases from J, the gap between germline ends came to 22 bases. The CDR3 extends over 16 amino acids.

This TCR was recovered from a woman older than 75 with acute or convalescent COVID-19. The chain is built from TRBV7-9 and TRBJ2-7; D might be TRBD2 (6 bases). Sequencing was carried out using peripheral blood. The CDR3 reads CASSPSLGGGRHEQYF. CDR3 in DNA: TGTGCCAGCAGCCCATCGCTGGGGGGAGGAAGACACGAGCAGTACTTC.